This T cell receptor (beta chain) stems from a study of shared clonotypes between healthy human individuals. Clones were sequenced by immunoSEQ multiplex PCR, and TCRdb holds only the in-frame ones, with some missing. The sample includes 1,400,000 or so clones, 98% of them seen just once. This CDR3 is built from 11 residues. Germline CDR1 reads MDHEN; CDR2 reads SYDVKM. V shed 8 bases and J 8 bases; nucleotides not matched to a gene: 5. This chain links TRBV28 with TRBJ1-2, with 7 bases aligning to TRBD1. The sequenced material came from naive CD4+ T cells sorted from blood. Subset here: CD45RA+ positively selected. The sequence derives from a man aged 25 to 40 in good health. As DNA, the CDR3 is TGTGCCAGCGGCCCCAGGGGGGGCTACACCTTC. Translation: CASGPRGGYTF.